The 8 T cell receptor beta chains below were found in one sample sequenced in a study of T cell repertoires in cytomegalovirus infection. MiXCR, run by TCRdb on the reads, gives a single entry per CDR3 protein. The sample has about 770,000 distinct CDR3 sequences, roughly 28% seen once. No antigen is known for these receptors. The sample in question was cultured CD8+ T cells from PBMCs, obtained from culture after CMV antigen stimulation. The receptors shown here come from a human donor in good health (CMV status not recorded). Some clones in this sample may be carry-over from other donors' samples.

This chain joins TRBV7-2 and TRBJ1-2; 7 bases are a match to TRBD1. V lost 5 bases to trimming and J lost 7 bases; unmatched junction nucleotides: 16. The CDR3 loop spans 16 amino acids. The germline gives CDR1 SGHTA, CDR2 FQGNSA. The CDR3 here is CASSRLGQEGYFGYTF. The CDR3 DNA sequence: TGTGCCAGCAGCCGCCTCGGACAGGAAGGGTATTTTGGCTACACCTTC.

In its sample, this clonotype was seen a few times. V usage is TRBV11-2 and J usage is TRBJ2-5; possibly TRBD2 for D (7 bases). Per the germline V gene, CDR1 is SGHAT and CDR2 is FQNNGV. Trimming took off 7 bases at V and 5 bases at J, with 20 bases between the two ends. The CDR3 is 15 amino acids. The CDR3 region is CASKREGGGLETQYF. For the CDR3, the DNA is TGTGCCAGCAAAAGAGAGGGAGGGGGGCTTGAGACCCAGTACTTC.

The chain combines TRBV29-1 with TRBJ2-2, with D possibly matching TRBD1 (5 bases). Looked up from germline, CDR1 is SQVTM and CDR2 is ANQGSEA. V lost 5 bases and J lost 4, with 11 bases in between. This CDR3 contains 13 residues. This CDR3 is CSVPTRGTGELFF. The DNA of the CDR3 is TGCAGCGTTCCGACAAGGGGCACCGGGGAGCTGTTTTTT.

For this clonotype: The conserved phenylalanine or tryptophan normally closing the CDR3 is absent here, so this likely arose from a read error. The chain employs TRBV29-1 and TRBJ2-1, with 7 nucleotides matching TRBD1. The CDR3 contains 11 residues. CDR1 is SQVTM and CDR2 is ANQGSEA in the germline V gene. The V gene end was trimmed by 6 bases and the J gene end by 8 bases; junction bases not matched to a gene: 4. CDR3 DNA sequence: TGCAGCGTCGAAAGGGGGCATGAGCAGTTCTCC. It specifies CSVERGHEQFS.

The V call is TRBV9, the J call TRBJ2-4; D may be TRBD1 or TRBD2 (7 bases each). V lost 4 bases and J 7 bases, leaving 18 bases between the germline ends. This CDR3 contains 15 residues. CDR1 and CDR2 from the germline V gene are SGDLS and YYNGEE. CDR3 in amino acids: CASSPGGGYGNIQYF. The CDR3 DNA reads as TGTGCCAGCAGCCCAGGGGGGGGGTACGGGAACATTCAGTACTTC.

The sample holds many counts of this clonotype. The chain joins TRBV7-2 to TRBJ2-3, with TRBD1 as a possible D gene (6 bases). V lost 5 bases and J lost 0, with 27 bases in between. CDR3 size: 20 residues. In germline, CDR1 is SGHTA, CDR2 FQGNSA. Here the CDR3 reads CASSRRPSDRTNSSTDTQYF. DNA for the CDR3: TGTGCCAGCAGCCGGAGACCCTCCGACAGGACCAACTCTAGCACAGATACGCAGTATTTT.

The CDR3 bases are TGCGCCAGCAGCCAAGAGGCCCTTATGCATTTT. Translated: CASSQEALMHF. J is TRBJ1-5 and V is TRBV4-1; D is ambiguous. CDR1 and CDR2 (germline): MGHRA, YSYEKL. Trimming cost V 0 bases and J 15 bases, with 9 bases left between them. The CDR3 is 11 amino acids.

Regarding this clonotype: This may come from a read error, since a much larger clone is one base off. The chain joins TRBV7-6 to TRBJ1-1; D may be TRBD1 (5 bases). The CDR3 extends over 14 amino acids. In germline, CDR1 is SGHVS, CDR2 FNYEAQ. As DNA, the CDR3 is TGTGCCAGCAGCTTAGTGGGGGAAGACACTGAAGTTTTCTTT. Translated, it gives CASSLVGEDTEVFF.